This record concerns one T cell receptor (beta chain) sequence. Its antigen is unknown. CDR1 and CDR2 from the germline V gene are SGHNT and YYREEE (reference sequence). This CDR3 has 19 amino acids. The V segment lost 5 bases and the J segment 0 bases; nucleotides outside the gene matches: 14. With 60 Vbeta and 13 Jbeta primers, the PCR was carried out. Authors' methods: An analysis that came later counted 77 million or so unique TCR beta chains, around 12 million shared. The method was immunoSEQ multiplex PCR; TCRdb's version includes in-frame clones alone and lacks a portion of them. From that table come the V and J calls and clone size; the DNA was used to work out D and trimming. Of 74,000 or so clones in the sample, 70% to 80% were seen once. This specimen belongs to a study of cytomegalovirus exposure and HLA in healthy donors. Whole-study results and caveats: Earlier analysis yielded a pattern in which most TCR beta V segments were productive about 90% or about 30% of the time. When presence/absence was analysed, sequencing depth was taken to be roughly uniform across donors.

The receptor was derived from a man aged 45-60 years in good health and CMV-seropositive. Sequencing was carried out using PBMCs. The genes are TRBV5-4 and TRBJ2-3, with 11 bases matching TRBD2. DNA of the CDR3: TGTGCCAGCAGTCTGCCGGGACTAGCGGAATATGTTAGCACAGATACGCAGTATTTT. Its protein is CASSLPGLAEYVSTDTQYF.